The rows below give T cell receptor beta chains drawn from one sample of a study of T cell responses to AZD1222 COVID-19 vaccine. Generated by immunoSEQ multiplex PCR, the TCRdb table keeps only in-frame clones and is missing some. The repertoire holds under 130,000 clones, with roughly nine tenths as singletons. The specimen comprised peripheral blood, sampled on day 0 of AZD1222 vaccination. Every receptor here comes from an adult in good health. Each CDR3 is given with its conserved first and last residue. The order of the fields is clone size, V gene, J gene, D gene, CDR3 protein, CDR3 DNA. D genes are given only for firm matches. Clone size is given for some rows only: seen once, a few or many times, or a class if the clone is expanded.

-	TRBV29-1	TRBJ1-1	-	CSVGIFRAKGTEAFF	TGCAGCGTTGGTATTTTCAGGGCTAAAGGGACTGAAGCTTTCTTT
medium-sized	TRBV25-1	TRBJ1-1	TRBD1	CASSDGQGLPEAFF	TGTGCCAGCAGTGACGGACAGGGGTTGCCTGAAGCTTTCTTT
-	TRBV10-3	TRBJ1-5	-	CAISERWASQEPQHF	TGTGCCATCAGTGAGCGGTGGGCCAGTCAGGAGCCCCAGCATTTT
once	TRBV27	TRBJ2-3	-	CAQRAGSSTDTQYF	TGTGCCCAGAGGGCAGGTTCTAGCACAGATACGCAGTATTTT
-	TRBV12-5	TRBJ2-7	-	CASGPSYEQYF	TGTGCTAGCGGACCGTCCTACGAGCAGTACTTC
few	TRBV4-1	TRBJ1-5	-	CASSRGQGGNQPQHF	TGCGCCAGCAGCCGCGGGCAGGGCGGCAATCAGCCCCAGCATTTT
-	TRBV27	TRBJ2-3	TRBD2	CASSSGRETDTQYF	TGTGCCAGCAGTAGCGGGAGGGAAACAGATACGCAGTATTTT
-	TRBV6-5	TRBJ2-7	TRBD1	CASSSGQVDNYEQYF	TGTGCCAGCAGTTCGGGACAGGTAGACAACTACGAGCAGTACTTC
-	TRBV7-8	TRBJ2-1	-	CASTSLERDNEQFF	TGTGCCAGCACCTCTCTTGAGCGCGACAATGAGCAGTTCTTC
-	TRBV3-1/TRBV3-2	TRBJ2-3	TRBD2	CASSSGRWADTQYF	TGTGCCAGCTCCAGCGGGAGGTGGGCAGATACGCAGTATTTT
-	TRBV15	TRBJ2-7	TRBD2	CATSRQTSAIEQYF	TGTGCCACCAGCAGACAGACTAGCGCGATCGAGCAGTACTTC
-	TRBV13	TRBJ2-1	TRBD2	CASSLSVGAGGRSSYNEQFF	TGTGCCAGCAGCTTGTCAGTAGGAGCGGGGGGAAGATCCTCCTACAATGAGCAGTTCTTC
-	TRBV29-1	TRBJ2-2	-	CSVKVISTHGTGELFF	TGCAGCGTTAAAGTTATTAGCACTCATGGCACCGGGGAGCTGTTTTTT
-	TRBV7-3	TRBJ1-2	TRBD1	CASRPRLPSVRGHGYTF	TGTGCCAGCAGACCTAGACTTCCATCGGTTAGGGGGCATGGCTACACCTTC
-	TRBV18	TRBJ1-4	-	CASSPRWTKEKLFF	TGTGCCAGCTCACCACGGTGGACTAAAGAAAAACTGTTTTTT
-	TRBV5-4	TRBJ2-5	-	CASSLDPQETQYF	TGTGCCAGCAGCCTAGACCCCCAAGAGACCCAGTACTTC
-	TRBV6-5	TRBJ2-7	TRBD2	CASSYGLAGASYEQYF	TGTGCCAGCAGCTACGGACTAGCGGGGGCTTCCTACGAGCAGTACTTC
-	TRBV6-6	TRBJ1-4	-	CASSYGDRRNEKLFF	TGTGCCAGCAGTTACGGAGACAGAAGAAATGAAAAACTGTTTTTT
-	TRBV5-4	TRBJ2-7	TRBD2	CASSSSVWREDEQYF	TGTGCCAGCAGCTCCTCCGTGTGGCGGGAGGACGAGCAGTACTTC
-	TRBV28	TRBJ1-5	-	CASSLGGKPQHF	TGTGCCAGCAGCCTAGGAGGTAAGCCCCAGCATTTT
once	TRBV7-2	TRBJ1-5	-	CASRLRAGGNQPQHF	TGTGCCAGCAGGTTGAGGGCTGGGGGCAATCAGCCCCAGCATTTT
-	TRBV6-1	TRBJ1-1	-	CASSEARLGMF	TGTGCCAGCAGTGAAGCGCGACTAGGCATGTTT
-	TRBV5-1	TRBJ1-5	TRBD1	CASSRTGTGDQPQHF	TGCGCCAGCAGTCGAACCGGGACAGGGGATCAGCCCCAGCATTTT
-	TRBV24-1	TRBJ2-5	-	CATSANTGFGETQYF	TGTGCCACCAGTGCCAATACAGGGTTCGGCGAGACCCAGTACTTC
-	TRBV29-1	TRBJ2-1	TRBD2	CSVEGLAGGVAYNEQFF	TGCAGCGTTGAAGGACTAGCGGGAGGGGTCGCCTACAATGAGCAGTTCTTC
once	TRBV30	TRBJ2-3	-	CAWSVPRPAGDTQYF	TGTGCCTGGAGTGTTCCCAGGCCGGCGGGAGATACGCAGTATTTT
-	TRBV30	TRBJ1-6	-	CAWSNIRGGNSPLHF	TGTGCCTGGAGTAATATAAGGGGCGGTAATTCACCCCTCCACTTT
once	TRBV30	TRBJ2-7	-	CAWRIQGGNYEQYF	TGTGCCTGGAGGATCCAGGGGGGTAACTACGAGCAGTACTTC
-	TRBV28	TRBJ2-1	TRBD1	CASSPPPGQGAYNEQFF	TGTGCCAGCAGTCCACCCCCGGGACAGGGGGCCTACAATGAGCAGTTCTTC
few	TRBV5-1	TRBJ2-3	TRBD2	CASSLSGDYSDTQYF	TGCGCCAGCAGCTTATCTGGGGACTATTCAGATACGCAGTATTTT
-	TRBV11-2	TRBJ1-2	TRBD1	CASSSAWDRGRSGYTF	TGTGCCAGCAGCTCCGCGTGGGACAGGGGGCGGAGTGGCTACACCTTC
-	TRBV24-1	TRBJ2-1	TRBD2	CATSDRSGTSWEQFF	TGTGCCACCAGTGATAGATCCGGGACTAGTTGGGAGCAGTTCTTC
-	TRBV28	TRBJ2-1	TRBD2	CASSLLAGVDNEQFF	TGTGCCAGCAGTCTACTAGCGGGAGTTGACAATGAGCAGTTCTTC
-	TRBV10-3	TRBJ2-7	-	CAISESRNRVGDYEQYF	TGTGCCATCAGTGAGTCGAGAAACAGGGTAGGAGACTACGAGCAGTACTTC
-	TRBV27	TRBJ1-5	TRBD1	CASSWTGGQPQHF	TGTGCCAGCAGTTGGACAGGGGGACAGCCCCAGCATTTT
-	TRBV28	TRBJ1-2	-	CASSFQGSYGYTF	TGTGCCAGCAGTTTCCAGGGTTCCTATGGCTACACCTTC
-	TRBV7-2	TRBJ2-1	TRBD1	CASSLAGQGAYNEQFF	TGTGCCAGCAGCTTAGCCGGGCAGGGGGCCTACAATGAGCAGTTCTTC